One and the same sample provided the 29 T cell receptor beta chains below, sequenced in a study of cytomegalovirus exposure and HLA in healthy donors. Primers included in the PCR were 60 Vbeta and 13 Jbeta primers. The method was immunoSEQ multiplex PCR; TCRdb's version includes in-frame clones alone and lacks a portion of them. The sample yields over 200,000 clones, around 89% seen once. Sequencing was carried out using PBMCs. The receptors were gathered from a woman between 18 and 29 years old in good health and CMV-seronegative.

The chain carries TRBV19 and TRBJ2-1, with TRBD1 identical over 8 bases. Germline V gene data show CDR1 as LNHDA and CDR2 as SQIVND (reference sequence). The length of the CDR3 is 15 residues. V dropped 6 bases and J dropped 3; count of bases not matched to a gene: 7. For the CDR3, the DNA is TGTGCCAGTAGAAAACAGGGGGTATTCTACAATGAGCAGTTCTTC. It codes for CASRKQGVFYNEQFF.

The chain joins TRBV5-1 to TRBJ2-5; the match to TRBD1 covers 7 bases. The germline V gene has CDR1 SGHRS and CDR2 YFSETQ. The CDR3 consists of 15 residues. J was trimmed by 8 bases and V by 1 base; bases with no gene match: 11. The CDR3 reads CASSLLMGQHRTQYF. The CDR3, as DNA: TGCGCCAGCAGCTTGCTTATGGGACAGCATCGAACCCAGTACTTC.

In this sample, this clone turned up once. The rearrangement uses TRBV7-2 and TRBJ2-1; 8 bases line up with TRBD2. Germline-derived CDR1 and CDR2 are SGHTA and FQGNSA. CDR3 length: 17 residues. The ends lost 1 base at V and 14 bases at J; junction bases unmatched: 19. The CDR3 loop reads CASSLEGTSVGLPLEFF. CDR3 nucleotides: TGTGCCAGCAGCTTAGAAGGGACTAGTGTCGGTCTACCATTGGAGTTCTTC.

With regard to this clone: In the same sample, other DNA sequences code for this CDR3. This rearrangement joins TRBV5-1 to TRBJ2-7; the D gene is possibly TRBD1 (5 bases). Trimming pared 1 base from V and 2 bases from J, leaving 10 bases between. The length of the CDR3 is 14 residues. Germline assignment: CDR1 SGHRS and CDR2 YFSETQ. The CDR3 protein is CASSLSAGTYEQYF. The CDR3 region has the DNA TGCGCCAGCAGCTTGTCGGCAGGGACCTACGAGCAGTACTTC.

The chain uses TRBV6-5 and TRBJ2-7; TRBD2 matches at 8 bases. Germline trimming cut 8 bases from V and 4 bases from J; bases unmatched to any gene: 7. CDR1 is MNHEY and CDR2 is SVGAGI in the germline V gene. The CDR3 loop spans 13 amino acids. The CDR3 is CASRGLGYYEQYF. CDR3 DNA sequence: TGTGCCAGCCGGGGACTAGGTTATTACGAGCAGTACTTC.

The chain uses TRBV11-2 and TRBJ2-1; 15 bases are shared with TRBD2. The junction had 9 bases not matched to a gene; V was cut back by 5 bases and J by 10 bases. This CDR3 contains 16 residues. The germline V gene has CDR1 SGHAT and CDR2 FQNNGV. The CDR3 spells CASSRTSGGVGREQFF. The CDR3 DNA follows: TGTGCCAGCAGCCGGACTAGCGGGGGGGTCGGTCGGGAGCAGTTCTTC.

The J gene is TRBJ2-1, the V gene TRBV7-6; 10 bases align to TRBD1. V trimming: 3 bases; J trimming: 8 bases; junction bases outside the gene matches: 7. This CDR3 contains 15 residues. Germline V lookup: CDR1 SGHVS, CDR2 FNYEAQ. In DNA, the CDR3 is TGTGCCAGCAGCTTCGGACGGGACAGGGGATATGAGCAGTTCTTC. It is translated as CASSFGRDRGYEQFF.

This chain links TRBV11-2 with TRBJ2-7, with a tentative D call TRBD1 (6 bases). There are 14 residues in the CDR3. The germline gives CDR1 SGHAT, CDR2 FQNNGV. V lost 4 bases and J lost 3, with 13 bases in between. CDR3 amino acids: CASSSDSSIYEQYF. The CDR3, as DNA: TGTGCCAGCAGCTCGGACAGTTCGATCTACGAGCAGTACTTC.

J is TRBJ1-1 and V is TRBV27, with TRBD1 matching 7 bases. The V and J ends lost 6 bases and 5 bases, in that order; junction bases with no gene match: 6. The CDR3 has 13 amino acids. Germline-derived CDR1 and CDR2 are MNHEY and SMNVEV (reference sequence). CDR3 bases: TGTGCCAGCAGCCCTGACAGGGTTACTGAAGCTTTCTTT. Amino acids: CASSPDRVTEAFF.

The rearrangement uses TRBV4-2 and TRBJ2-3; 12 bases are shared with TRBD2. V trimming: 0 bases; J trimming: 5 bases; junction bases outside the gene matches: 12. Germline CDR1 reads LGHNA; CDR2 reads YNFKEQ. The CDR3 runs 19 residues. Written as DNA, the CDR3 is TGTGCCAGCAGCCAAGATTTGAGCCTAGCGGGAGGGTGGAGAGATACGCAGTATTTT. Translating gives CASSQDLSLAGGWRDTQYF.

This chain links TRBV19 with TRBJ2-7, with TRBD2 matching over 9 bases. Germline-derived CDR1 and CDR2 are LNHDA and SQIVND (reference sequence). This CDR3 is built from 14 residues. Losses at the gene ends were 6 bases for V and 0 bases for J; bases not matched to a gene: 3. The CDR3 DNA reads TGTGCCAGTAGGGCGGGAGGGACCTCCTACGAGCAGTACTTC. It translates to CASRAGGTSYEQYF. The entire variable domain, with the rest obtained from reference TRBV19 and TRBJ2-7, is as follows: DGGITQSPKYLFRKEGQNVTLSCEQNLNHDAMYWYRQDPGQGLRLIYYSQIVNDFQKGDIAEGYSVSREKKESFPLTVTSAQKNPTAFYLCASRAGGTSYEQYFGPGTRLTVT.

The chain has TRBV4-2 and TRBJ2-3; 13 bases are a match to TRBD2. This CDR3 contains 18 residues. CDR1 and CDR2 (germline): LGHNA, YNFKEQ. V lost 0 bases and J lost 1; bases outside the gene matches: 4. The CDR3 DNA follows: TGTGCCAGCAGCCAAGAGGATGGACTAGCGGGAGGCACAGATACGCAGTATTTT. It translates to CASSQEDGLAGGTDTQYF.

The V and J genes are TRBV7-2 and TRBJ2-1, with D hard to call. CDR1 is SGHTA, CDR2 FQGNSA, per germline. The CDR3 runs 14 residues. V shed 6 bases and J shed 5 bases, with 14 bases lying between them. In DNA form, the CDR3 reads TGTGCCAGCAGTTTCGTGTGGCAGGACAATGAGCAGTTCTTC. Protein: CASSFVWQDNEQFF.

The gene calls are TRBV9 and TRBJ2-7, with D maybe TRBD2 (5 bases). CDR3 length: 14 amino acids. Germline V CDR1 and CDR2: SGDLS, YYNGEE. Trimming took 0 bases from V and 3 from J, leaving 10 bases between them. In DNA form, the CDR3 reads TGTGCCAGCAGCGTAGAACGGGGTGGCTACGAGCAGTACTTC. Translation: CASSVERGGYEQYF.

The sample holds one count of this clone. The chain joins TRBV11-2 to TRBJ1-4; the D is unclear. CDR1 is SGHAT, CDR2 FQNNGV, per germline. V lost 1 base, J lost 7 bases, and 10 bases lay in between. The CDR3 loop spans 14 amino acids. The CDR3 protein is CASSLVRGSEKLFF. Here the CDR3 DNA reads TGTGCCAGCAGCTTAGTGCGCGGGAGTGAAAAACTGTTTTTT.

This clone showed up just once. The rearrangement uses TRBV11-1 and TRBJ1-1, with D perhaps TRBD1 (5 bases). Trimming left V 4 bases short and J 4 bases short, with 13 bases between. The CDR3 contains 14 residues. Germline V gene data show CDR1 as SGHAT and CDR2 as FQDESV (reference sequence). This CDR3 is CASSYVGGGTEAFF. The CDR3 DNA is TGTGCCAGCAGCTACGTCGGGGGTGGCACTGAAGCTTTCTTT.

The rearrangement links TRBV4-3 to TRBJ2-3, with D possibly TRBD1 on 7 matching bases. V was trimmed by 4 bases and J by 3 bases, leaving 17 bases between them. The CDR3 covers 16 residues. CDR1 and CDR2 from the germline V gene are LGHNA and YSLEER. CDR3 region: CASSLAGGGSTDTQYF. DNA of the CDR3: TGCGCCAGCAGCCTTGCAGGAGGGGGCTCGACAGATACGCAGTATTTT.

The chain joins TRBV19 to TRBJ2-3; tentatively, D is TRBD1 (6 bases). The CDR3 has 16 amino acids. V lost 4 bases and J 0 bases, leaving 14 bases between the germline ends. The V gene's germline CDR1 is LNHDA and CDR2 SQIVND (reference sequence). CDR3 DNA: TGTGCCAGTAGTAACCCCGGACAGTTTAGCACAGATACGCAGTATTTT. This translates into CASSNPGQFSTDTQYF.

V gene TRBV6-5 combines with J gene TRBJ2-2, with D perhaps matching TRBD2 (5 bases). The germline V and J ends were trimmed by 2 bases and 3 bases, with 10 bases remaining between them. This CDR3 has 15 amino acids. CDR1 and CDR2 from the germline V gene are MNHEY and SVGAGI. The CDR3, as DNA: TGTGCCAGCAGTTACACGGGGTTATACACCGGGGAGCTGTTTTTT. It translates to CASSYTGLYTGELFF.

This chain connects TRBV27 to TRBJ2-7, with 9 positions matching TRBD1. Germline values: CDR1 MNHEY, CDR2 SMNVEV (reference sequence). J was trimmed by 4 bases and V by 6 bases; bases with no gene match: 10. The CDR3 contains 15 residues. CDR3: CASRVPGQGLYEQYF. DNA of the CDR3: TGTGCCAGCAGGGTACCGGGACAGGGACTATACGAGCAGTACTTC.

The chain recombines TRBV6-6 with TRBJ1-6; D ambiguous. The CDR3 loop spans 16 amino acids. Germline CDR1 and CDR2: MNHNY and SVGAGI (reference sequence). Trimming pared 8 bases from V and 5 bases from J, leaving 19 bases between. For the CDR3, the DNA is TGTGCCAGCCTTCGAGGAGGACCCCTTAATAATTCACCCCTCCACTTT. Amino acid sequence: CASLRGGPLNNSPLHF.

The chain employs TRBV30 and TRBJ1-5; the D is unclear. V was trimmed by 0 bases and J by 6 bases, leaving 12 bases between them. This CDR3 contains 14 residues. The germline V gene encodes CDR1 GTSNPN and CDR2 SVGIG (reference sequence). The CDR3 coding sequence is TGTGCCTGGAGTGTTCCGGGGAAGATTCAGCCCCAGCATTTT. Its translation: CAWSVPGKIQPQHF.

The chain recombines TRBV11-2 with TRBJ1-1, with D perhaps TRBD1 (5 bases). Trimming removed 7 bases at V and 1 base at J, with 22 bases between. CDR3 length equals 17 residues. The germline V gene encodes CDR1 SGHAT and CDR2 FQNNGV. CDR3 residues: CASIEGWRDRTNTEAFF. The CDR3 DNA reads TGTGCCAGCATAGAGGGGTGGAGGGATCGAACGAACACTGAAGCTTTCTTT.

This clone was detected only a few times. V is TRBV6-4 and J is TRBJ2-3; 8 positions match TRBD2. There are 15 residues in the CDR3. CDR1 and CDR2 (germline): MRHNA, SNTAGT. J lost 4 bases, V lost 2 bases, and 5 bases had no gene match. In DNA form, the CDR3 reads TGTGCCAGCAGTGACGCGGCGGGAGGAGCAGATACGCAGTATTTT. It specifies CASSDAAGGADTQYF.

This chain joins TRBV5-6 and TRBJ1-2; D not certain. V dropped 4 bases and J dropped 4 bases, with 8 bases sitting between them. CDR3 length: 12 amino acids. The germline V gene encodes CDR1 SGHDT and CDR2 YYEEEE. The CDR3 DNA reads TGTGCCAGCAGCGGGAGTTCCTATGGCTACACCTTC. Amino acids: CASSGSSYGYTF.

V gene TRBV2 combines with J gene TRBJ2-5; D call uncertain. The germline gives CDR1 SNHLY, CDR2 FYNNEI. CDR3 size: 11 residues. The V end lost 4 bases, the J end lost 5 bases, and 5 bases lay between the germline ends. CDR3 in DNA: TGTGCCAGCAGTGCCCGGGAGACCCAGTACTTC. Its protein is CASSARETQYF.

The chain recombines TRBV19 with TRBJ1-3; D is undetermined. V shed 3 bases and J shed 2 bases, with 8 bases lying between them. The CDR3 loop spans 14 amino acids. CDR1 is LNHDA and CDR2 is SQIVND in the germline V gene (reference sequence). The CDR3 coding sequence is TGTGCCAGTAGTATTCCAGTCCCTGGAAACACCATATATTTT. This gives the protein CASSIPVPGNTIYF.

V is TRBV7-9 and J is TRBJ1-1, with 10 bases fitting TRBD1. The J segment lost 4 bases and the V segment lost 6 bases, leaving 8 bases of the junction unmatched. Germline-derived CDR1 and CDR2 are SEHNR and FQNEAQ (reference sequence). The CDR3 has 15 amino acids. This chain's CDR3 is CASRTDRGRGTEAFF. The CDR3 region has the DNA TGTGCCAGCAGAACCGACAGGGGGCGAGGCACTGAAGCTTTCTTT. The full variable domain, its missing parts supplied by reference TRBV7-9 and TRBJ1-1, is DTGVSQNPRHKITKRGQNVTFRCDPISEHNRLYWYRQTLGQGPEFLTYFQNEAQLEKSRLLSDRFSAERPKGSFSTLEIQRTEQGDSAMYLCASRTDRGRGTEAFFGQGTRLTVV.

The CDR3 spells CASSLATGSMNTEAFF. The DNA for the CDR3 is TGCGCCAGCAGCTTGGCCACGGGGTCGATGAACACTGAAGCTTTCTTT. V is TRBV5-1 and J is TRBJ1-1; D is ambiguous. The length of the CDR3 is 16 residues. Per the germline V gene, CDR1 is SGHRS and CDR2 is YFSETQ. Trimming took off 0 bases at V and 0 bases at J, with 12 bases between the two ends.